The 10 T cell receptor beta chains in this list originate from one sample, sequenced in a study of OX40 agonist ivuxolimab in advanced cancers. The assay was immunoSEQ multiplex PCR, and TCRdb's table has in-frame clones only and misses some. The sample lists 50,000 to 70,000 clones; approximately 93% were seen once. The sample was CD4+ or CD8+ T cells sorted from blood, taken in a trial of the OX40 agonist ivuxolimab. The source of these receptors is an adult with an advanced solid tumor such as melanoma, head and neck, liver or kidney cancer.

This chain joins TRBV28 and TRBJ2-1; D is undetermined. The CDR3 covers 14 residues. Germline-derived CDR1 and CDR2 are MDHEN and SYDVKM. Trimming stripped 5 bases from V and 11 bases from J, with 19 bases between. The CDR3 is CASSLDWERCQQFF. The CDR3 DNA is TGTGCCAGCAGTCTCGATTGGGAACGGTGTCAGCAGTTCTTC.

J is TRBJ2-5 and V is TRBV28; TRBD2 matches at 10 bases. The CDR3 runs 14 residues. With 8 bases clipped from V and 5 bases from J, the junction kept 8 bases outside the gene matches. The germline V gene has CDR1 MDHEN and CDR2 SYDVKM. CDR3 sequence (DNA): TGTGCCAGCTCCTCCAGGGGACTAGCGGAGACCCAGTACTTC. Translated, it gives CASSSRGLAETQYF.

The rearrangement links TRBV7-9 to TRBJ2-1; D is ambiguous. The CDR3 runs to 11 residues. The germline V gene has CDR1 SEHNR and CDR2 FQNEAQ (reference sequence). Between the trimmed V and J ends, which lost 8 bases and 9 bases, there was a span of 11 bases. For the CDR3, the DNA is TGTGCCAGCGGCCTTCGCAGTGAGCAGTTCTTC. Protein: CASGLRSEQFF.

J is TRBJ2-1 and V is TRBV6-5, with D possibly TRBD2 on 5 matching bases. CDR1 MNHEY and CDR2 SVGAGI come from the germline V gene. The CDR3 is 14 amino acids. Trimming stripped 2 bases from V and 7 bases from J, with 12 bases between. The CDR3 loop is CASSYVGEENEQFF. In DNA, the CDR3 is TGTGCCAGCAGTTACGTGGGAGAAGAAAATGAGCAGTTCTTC.

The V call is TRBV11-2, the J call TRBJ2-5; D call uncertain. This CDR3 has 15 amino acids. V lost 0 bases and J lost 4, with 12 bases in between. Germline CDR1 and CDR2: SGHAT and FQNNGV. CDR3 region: CASSLDQGFSETQYF. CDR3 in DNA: TGTGCCAGCAGCTTAGATCAAGGTTTTTCAGAGACCCAGTACTTC.

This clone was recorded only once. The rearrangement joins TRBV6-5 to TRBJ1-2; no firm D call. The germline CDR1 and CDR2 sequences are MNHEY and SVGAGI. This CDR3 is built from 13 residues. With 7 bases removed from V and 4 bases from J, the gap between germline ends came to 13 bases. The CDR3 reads CASTLGYTYGYTF. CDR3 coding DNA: TGTGCCAGCACTCTTGGGTATACCTATGGCTACACCTTC.

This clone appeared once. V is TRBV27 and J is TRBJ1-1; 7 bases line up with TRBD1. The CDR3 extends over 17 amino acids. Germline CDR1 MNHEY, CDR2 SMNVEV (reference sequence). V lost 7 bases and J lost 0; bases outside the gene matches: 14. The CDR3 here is CASTRQGSKLLNTEAFF. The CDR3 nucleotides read TGTGCCAGCACCCGACAGGGCTCTAAACTTCTGAACACTGAAGCTTTCTTT.

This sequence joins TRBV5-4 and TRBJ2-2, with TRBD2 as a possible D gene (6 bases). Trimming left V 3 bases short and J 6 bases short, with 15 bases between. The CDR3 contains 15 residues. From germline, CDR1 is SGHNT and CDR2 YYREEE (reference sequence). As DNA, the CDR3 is TGTGCCAGCAGCTACGGGACTCTGCCCCCCGGGGAGCTGTTTTTT. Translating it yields CASSYGTLPPGELFF.

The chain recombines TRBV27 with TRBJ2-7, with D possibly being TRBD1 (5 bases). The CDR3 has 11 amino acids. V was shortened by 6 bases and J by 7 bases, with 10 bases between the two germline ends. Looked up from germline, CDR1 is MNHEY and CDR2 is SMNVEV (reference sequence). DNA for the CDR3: TGTGCCAGCAGGTCAGGGATTGAGCAGTACTTC. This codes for CASRSGIEQYF.

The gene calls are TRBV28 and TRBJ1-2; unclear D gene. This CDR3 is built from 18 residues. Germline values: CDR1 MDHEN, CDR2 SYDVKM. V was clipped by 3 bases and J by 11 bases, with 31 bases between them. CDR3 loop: CASSFPRREVRITMRYTF. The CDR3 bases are TGTGCCAGCAGTTTCCCCCGAAGGGAGGTTAGGATAACCATGAGATACACCTTC.